The entry below describes one T cell receptor (beta chain). The antigen it binds to is not known. Per-nucleotide qualities are absent, and no much larger clonotype sits a single base away. The data originate from a study of T cell responses to AZD1222 COVID-19 vaccine (dated by TCRdb to the early 2020s). A note on the overall study: AZD1222 recipients given second doses at about 4 weeks or at about 12 weeks were pooled, since spike-specific TCR depth and breadth were not found to differ between the two schedules. TCR sequencing covered approximately 230 trial participants: 200 to 210 given two doses of AZD1222 and approximately 26 given two doses of MenACWY control vaccine. Trial participants were enrolled by age into subgroups of 18-55, 56-69 and 70-plus years, and around 150, 28 and 57 TCR-sequenced participants, respectively, were included in these subgroups. Findings and caveats that apply to the study as a whole: Vaccine-associated CD4 TCRs spanned the whole spike protein, with dominant responses in regions 160-218 and 743-854. No day 14 peak-response samples were available, so repertoires were characterized only after the peak T cell response. Nearly half of unique spike-specific TCRs reportedly recognized epitopes outside regions mutated in the B.1.351 and B.1.1.7 variants. Conclusions about previously exposed vaccinees were limited because only a handful of AZD1222 recipients were SARS-CoV-2 seropositive at baseline. Spike-specific TCR breadth and depth rose significantly after two AZD1222 doses compared with day 0 and with MenACWY recipients. Participants were mostly white British, with more females than males. The authors suggested clonal diversity may have been underestimated. In the small 56-69-year group, the increase in depth fell short of significance, most likely because of low power.

Interpreted using the paper, the time point label stands for: baseline before first vaccination. The vaccinee samples were drawn from two UK trials, COV001 and COV002, one of which was a single-blind randomized controlled phase 2/3 trial testing AZD1222 (ChAdOx1 nCoV-19) in healthy adults. Trial participant PBMC samples were collected at day 0 and day 28 after the second dose for TCRbeta chain sequencing. CDR1 SGHRS and CDR2 YFSETQ were looked up in the germline V gene. Trimming accounts for 4 bases at V and 0 bases at J, while the number of junction bases matched to no gene is 7. Spanning cysteine to phenylalanine, the CDR3 consists of 15 amino acids. Just the 45-base CDR3 DNA is kept, in frame starting at base 1. The CDR3 regions of human TCRbeta chains were analyzed by immunosequencing. The paper's data handling went like this. TCRs in the repertoires were compared against a reference library of SARS-CoV-2-specific TCRs that had been generated with the MIRA antigen-specificity platform. Breadth was defined as the fraction of unique TCRs that were SARS-CoV-2-associated. Depth was defined as the fraction of total T cells that were SARS-CoV-2-associated. Each spike-specific TCR was assigned to its reactive spike region and to a CD4 or CD8 class using the MIRA data. Log10-transformed breadth and depth values were compared by one-way ANOVA with Sidak's multiple comparisons tests. TCRdb holds this immuneACCESS table with in-frame rearrangements only. Some clones are missing; in checked studies, unresolved V genes explain under half, and the rest has no known cause. V and J calls and clone size come straight from that table; D and trimming were deduced from the DNA. Within this sample are more than 110,000 clones, with almost 90% of them counted one time only. Roughly 3% of the sample is held by the ten biggest clonotypes.

The specimen was peripheral blood, collected on day 0 of AZD1222 vaccination. This TCR was recovered from an adult in good health. The chain joins TRBV5-1 to TRBJ2-7; TRBD1 agrees with 7 junctional bases. This receptor carries the CDR3 CASSPGTAASYEQYF. The nucleotide sequence is TGCGCCAGCAGCCCCGGGACAGCCGCCTCCTACGAGCAGTACTTC.